This is a list of T cell receptor beta chains from one sample in a study of OX40 agonist ivuxolimab in advanced cancers. TCRdb's table, derived via immunoSEQ multiplex PCR, lists solely in-frame clones and lacks some. The sample consists of about 77,000 clones, roughly 91% of them appearing once. The starting material was CD4+ or CD8+ T cells sorted from blood, obtained in a trial of the OX40 agonist ivuxolimab. The receptors were sampled from an adult with an advanced solid tumor such as melanoma, head and neck, liver or kidney cancer. Each CDR3 is given with its conserved first and last residue. The D gene is left open where the match is weak. Clone size appears in some rows only: once, few, many, or a class for an expanded clone.

CDR3aa: CASSVVMGGEQFF; CDR3nt: TGTGCCAGCAGCGTAGTAATGGGCGGTGAGCAGTTCTTC; v_gene: TRBV9; j_gene: TRBJ2-1; abundance: .; d_gene: .
CDR3aa: CASSEGPVRPQHF; CDR3nt: TGTGCCAGCAGTGAAGGGCCCGTGAGACCCCAGCATTTT; v_gene: TRBV2; j_gene: TRBJ1-5; abundance: .; d_gene: .
CDR3aa: CASSADPGGASYNEQFF; CDR3nt: TGTGCCAGCAGTGCCGATCCCGGGGGGGCATCCTACAATGAGCAGTTCTTC; v_gene: TRBV6-1; j_gene: TRBJ2-1; abundance: .; d_gene: TRBD2
CDR3aa: CASSLGAQGRDGYTF; CDR3nt: TGTGCCAGCAGCTTGGGGGCGCAGGGGAGGGATGGCTACACCTTC; v_gene: TRBV5-6; j_gene: TRBJ1-2; abundance: .; d_gene: .
CDR3aa: CASSPRRGNNSPLHF; CDR3nt: TGTGCCAGCAGTCCCCGGAGGGGTAACAATTCACCCCTCCACTTT; v_gene: TRBV27; j_gene: TRBJ1-6; abundance: .; d_gene: .
CDR3aa: CASSLDLTTQYF; CDR3nt: TGTGCCAGCAGCTTAGACCTGACTACGCAGTATTTT; v_gene: TRBV7-2; j_gene: TRBJ2-3; abundance: .; d_gene: .
CDR3aa: CASSFDRDTGELFF; CDR3nt: TGTGCCAGCAGCTTTGACAGGGACACCGGGGAGCTGTTTTTT; v_gene: TRBV5-4; j_gene: TRBJ2-2; abundance: .; d_gene: TRBD1
CDR3aa: CASSNRAGGQPQHF; CDR3nt: TGTGCCAGCTCGAACAGGGCCGGGGGTCAGCCCCAGCATTTT; v_gene: TRBV2; j_gene: TRBJ1-5; abundance: .; d_gene: .
CDR3aa: CASSLSGGASTDTQYF; CDR3nt: TGTGCCAGCAGTTTATCTGGAGGGGCTAGCACAGATACGCAGTATTTT; v_gene: TRBV27; j_gene: TRBJ2-3; abundance: .; d_gene: .
CDR3aa: CASSLDVFNQPQHF; CDR3nt: TGTGCCAGCAGCTTGGACGTATTCAATCAGCCCCAGCATTTT; v_gene: TRBV5-4; j_gene: TRBJ1-5; abundance: .; d_gene: .
CDR3aa: CASSLAGVGGETQYF; CDR3nt: TGCGCCAGCAGCTTGGCCGGGGTAGGGGGAGAGACCCAGTACTTC; v_gene: TRBV5-1; j_gene: TRBJ2-5; abundance: .; d_gene: .
CDR3aa: CASSTDRPGELFF; CDR3nt: TGCGCCAGCAGCACAGACAGGCCCGGGGAGCTGTTTTTT; v_gene: TRBV5-1; j_gene: TRBJ2-2; abundance: few; d_gene: .
CDR3aa: CASSESNVILSAKTNYGYTF; CDR3nt: TGTGCCAGCAGTGAATCGAACGTTATTCTCTCTGCGAAGACTAACTATGGCTACACCTTC; v_gene: TRBV6-1; j_gene: TRBJ1-2; abundance: .; d_gene: .
CDR3aa: CASSLPEGRSGNTIYF; CDR3nt: TGCGCCAGCAGCTTACCGGAGGGGAGGAGTGGAAACACCATATATTTT; v_gene: TRBV5-1; j_gene: TRBJ1-3; abundance: few; d_gene: .
CDR3aa: CASRSEGVGNIQYF; CDR3nt: TGTGCCAGCAGGAGTGAGGGGGTTGGGAACATTCAGTACTTC; v_gene: TRBV28; j_gene: TRBJ2-4; abundance: few; d_gene: .
CDR3aa: CASSLDYEQYF; CDR3nt: TGTGCCAGCAGCTTAGACTACGAGCAGTACTTC; v_gene: TRBV7-9; j_gene: TRBJ2-7; abundance: .; d_gene: .
CDR3aa: CASSVASDPYNEQFF; CDR3nt: TGTGCCAGCAGCGTAGCTAGCGACCCCTACAATGAGCAGTTCTTC; v_gene: TRBV9; j_gene: TRBJ2-1; abundance: .; d_gene: .
CDR3aa: CASSQVGEGRGARNEQFF; CDR3nt: TGCGCCAGCAGCCAAGTTGGGGAGGGGAGGGGGGCTCGCAATGAGCAGTTCTTC; v_gene: TRBV4-1; j_gene: TRBJ2-1; abundance: .; d_gene: .
CDR3aa: CASSAGTRTQETQYF; CDR3nt: TGTGCCAGCAGCGCAGGGACACGAACCCAAGAGACCCAGTACTTC; v_gene: TRBV11-2; j_gene: TRBJ2-5; abundance: once; d_gene: .
CDR3aa: CAYTTGHSNQPQHF; CDR3nt: TGTGCCTACACGACAGGTCATTCGAATCAGCCCCAGCATTTT; v_gene: TRBV30; j_gene: TRBJ1-5; abundance: many; d_gene: .
CDR3aa: CASSLDSWFYNEQFF; CDR3nt: TGTGCCAGCAGTTTGGATAGTTGGTTCTACAATGAGCAGTTCTTC; v_gene: TRBV27; j_gene: TRBJ2-1; abundance: .; d_gene: .
CDR3aa: CASSPQRGPNYGYTF; CDR3nt: TGTGCCAGCAGCCCCCAGAGGGGGCCGAACTATGGCTACACCTTC; v_gene: TRBV7-2; j_gene: TRBJ1-2; abundance: .; d_gene: TRBD1
CDR3aa: CASKVDRGVYEQYF; CDR3nt: TGTGCCAGTAAAGTGGACAGGGGAGTGTACGAGCAGTACTTC; v_gene: TRBV2; j_gene: TRBJ2-7; abundance: .; d_gene: TRBD1
CDR3aa: CASSLSGVGTEAFF; CDR3nt: TGCGCCAGCAGCTTAAGTGGCGTCGGGACTGAAGCTTTCTTT; v_gene: TRBV5-1; j_gene: TRBJ1-1; abundance: .; d_gene: .
CDR3aa: CASSQDWGQETQYF; CDR3nt: TGTGCCAGCAGCCAAGATTGGGGTCAAGAGACCCAGTACTTC; v_gene: TRBV14; j_gene: TRBJ2-5; abundance: once; d_gene: .
CDR3aa: CASSRGSSGGQETQYF; CDR3nt: TGTGCCAGCAGCCGCGGGTCTAGCGGGGGCCAAGAGACCCAGTACTTC; v_gene: TRBV11-2; j_gene: TRBJ2-5; abundance: .; d_gene: TRBD2
CDR3aa: CASSPRGGRAGETQYF; CDR3nt: TGTGCCAGCAGCCCCAGGGGCGGGAGGGCCGGTGAGACCCAGTACTTC; v_gene: TRBV11-2; j_gene: TRBJ2-5; abundance: .; d_gene: TRBD2
CDR3aa: CASSPIRDRGETQYF; CDR3nt: TGTGCCAGCAGCCCCATCCGGGACAGGGGAGAGACCCAGTACTTC; v_gene: TRBV7-6; j_gene: TRBJ2-5; abundance: once; d_gene: TRBD1
CDR3aa: CASSPGAETQYF; CDR3nt: TGTGCCAGCAGTCCCGGGGCGGAGACCCAGTACTTC; v_gene: TRBV27; j_gene: TRBJ2-5; abundance: .; d_gene: .
CDR3aa: CASSIPRGLSTGELFF; CDR3nt: TGTGCCAGTAGTATCCCCAGGGGGCTGTCCACCGGGGAGCTGTTTTTT; v_gene: TRBV19; j_gene: TRBJ2-2; abundance: .; d_gene: TRBD1
CDR3aa: CSFRSLLQDTQYF; CDR3nt: TGCAGCTTTAGGTCTCTACTCCAAGATACGCAGTATTTT; v_gene: TRBV29-1; j_gene: TRBJ2-3; abundance: once; d_gene: .
CDR3aa: CASSSDTRRGFYNEQFF; CDR3nt: TGTGCCAGCAGCTCAGATACTAGGCGGGGCTTTTACAATGAGCAGTTCTTC; v_gene: TRBV7-6; j_gene: TRBJ2-1; abundance: few; d_gene: .
CDR3aa: CASSPRGSNEKLFF; CDR3nt: TGTGCCAGTAGTCCTAGGGGCTCTAATGAAAAACTGTTTTTT; v_gene: TRBV19; j_gene: TRBJ1-4; abundance: .; d_gene: .